Detailed here is one T cell receptor (beta chain). Its cognate antigen is unknown. Per germline, CDR1 LNHDA and CDR2 SQIVND (reference sequence). V shed 6 bases and J 6 bases; nucleotides not matched to a gene: 6. The CDR3 sequence is 14 residues long. RNA extraction was followed by reverse transcription into cDNA, which acted as the sequencing template. The protocol was immunoSEQ multiplex PCR, while the TCRdb copy is restricted to in-frame clones and leaves out a portion. Of about 190,000 clones in the sample, around 56% were seen once. Treatment of the sample: oral pan-JAK inhibitor, 5-10 mg twice daily. These data belong to a study of CD8+ T cells in alopecia areata. Overall study findings and caveats: Among the top 100, expanded CD8+ clones were significantly decreased by tofacitinib, as was scalp clonality. Across lesional scalp, and particularly alopecia totalis/universalis, clonality surpassed that of normal scalp. During tofacitinib treatment, many expanded lesional clones remained in scalp and blood. Unlike in mice, where it was clearer, TCR sharing across patients was less clear, possibly HLA-related.

This receptor was taken from a human donor with alopecia areata. Sample: CD4+ T cells sorted from blood, taken at week 4, from a patient treated with tofacitinib. This chain uses TRBV19 with TRBJ1-5; 9 positions agree with TRBD1. The CDR3 region has the DNA TGTGCCAGTAGATCACAGGGGGCTTCTCAGCCCCAGCATTTT. The encoded protein is CASRSQGASQPQHF.